Described below is a single T cell receptor (beta chain) sequence and its context. This clone was seen a single time. Its cognate antigen has yet to be identified. No much larger clone exists at a distance of one base, and base qualities are not known. CD8 naive samples consisted of CD45RO-negative cells that were positively selected for CCR7, yielding a CD45RA+CCR7+ population without TemRA cells. Donors were healthy HIV-negative adults with no recently reported acute infections or vaccinations. All donors were Caucasian adults living in Nashville, Tennessee, USA. After blood collection by leukapheresis, PBMCs were isolated using Ficoll-Histopaque density gradient centrifugation and then cryopreserved in the vapor phase of liquid nitrogen. Analytical flow cytometry was used to check the purity and quantity of every magnetically sorted T cell population. Genomic DNA was isolated from each sorted fraction and quantified by UV absorbance on a Nanodrop 2000c.

Using the deep immunoSEQ assay, TCR CDR3 regions were amplified from genomic DNA by multiplex PCR. Extracted genomic DNA from each cell subset was distributed evenly across all wells of several immunoSEQ 96-well plates, and each plate was treated as a replicate. For sorted subsets, each replicate PCR was loaded with 200 to 250 ng genomic DNA, equivalent to roughly 30,000 T cell genomes. The purified libraries were quantified using a Qubit 3.0 fluorometer, sized with a Bioanalyzer 2100, and then quantified again using the KAPA Library Quantification kit. Every immunoSEQ 96-well plate was sequenced on a dedicated single-read 150-cycle Illumina NextSeq 550 flow cell. As for how the authors treated the data: The immunoSEQ output contained only junctional sequences without quality scores, so filtering could not match that applied to full-length reads. To assign V/J genes and CDR3, sequences were annotated against IMGT germline references using PyIR, a Python wrapper for IgBLAST v1.9. Reads with weak V/J assignments (E-value above 1e-6), missing CDR3, stop codons, out-of-frame junctions, or ambiguous translated residues were removed. A V3J clonotype was defined by an identical inferred V gene, J gene, and CDR3 amino acid sequence. To compute the percentage overlap between repertoires, the number of shared unique clonotypes was divided by the size of the smaller repertoire. RTK rarefaction, the Chao1 estimator, and Recon v2.1 estimates of unobserved clonotypes were used to assess repertoire richness. Generation probabilities were computed with OLGA for all TCRbeta clonotypes obtained by the gDNA method from several donors. In its TCRdb copy, this immuneACCESS table keeps in-frame sequences only and misses some clones. Where compared with another copy, unresolved V genes explain less than half of these, and the others have no known cause. That table supplies the V and J calls and clone size; D and trimming were determined from the DNA. Across this sample there are about 580,000 clones, with 95% to 98% seen only once. 0.3% of the sample is in the top ten clones.

The data originate from a study of shared clonotypes between healthy human individuals (dated by TCRdb to 2018 to 2021). A note on the overall study: Two women and a few men aged 18 to 49 years were included in the cohort. For each donor, CD4 naive and CD4 memory were each given three plates, CD8 naive was given two plates, and CD8 memory was given one plate. The study deeply sequenced blood TCR repertoires of about five healthy adults to estimate repertoire size and the extent of clonotype sharing between individuals. Different laboratories and diverse techniques were used to prepare libraries and sequence TCR repertoires, to increase sequencing depth and limit assay-specific biases. Leukapheresis yielded between about 0.85 and 9 billion PBMCs per donor.

The germline V end is reduced by 1 base and the J end by 3 bases; junction bases left unmatched: 4. CDR1 is given as LNHDA and CDR2 as SQIVND, both from the germline V gene (reference sequence). Its CDR3 holds 15 amino acids, cysteine through phenylalanine. Of all the DNA, just the CDR3 is kept, 45 bases in frame from base 1. The paper as a whole reports these results and caveats: Rarefaction of sorted-subset datasets indicated incomplete sequencing despite the large sequencing depth. Compared with non-shared clonotypes, the clonotypes found in all four sorted-subset donors had higher generation probabilities. Pairwise subsampling indicated that sequencing depth was expected to affect the degree of clonotype sharing among donors. Across several donors, about 5% of naive CD4, approximately 3.6% of naive CD8, under 2.5% of memory CD4, and 0.3% to 0.45% of memory CD8 clonotypes were shared. Because the study included only a small number of donors, the genetic and exposure-history diversity represented was limited. Larger estimated clonotype richness was generally found for naive subsets than for memory subsets. Sampling was restricted to blood, and TCR repertoires in tissues likely differ from the TCR repertoires found in blood.

This sequence was found in a man younger than 45 in good health. The sequence links TRBV19 to TRBJ2-7; 9 of the junction bases match TRBD2. Sequencing was done on a sample of naive CD8+ T cells sorted from blood. Taken with the paper, the label for cell subset or site translates to: CD45RA+CCR7+. At the DNA level, the sequence is TGTGCCAGTAGTATAGTTAGCGGGGGACACTACGAGCAGTACTTC. Protein translation: CASSIVSGGHYEQYF.